What follows are 21 T cell receptor beta chains derived from one specimen sequenced in a study of cytomegalovirus exposure and HLA in healthy donors. A multiplex PCR was run with 60 Vbeta primers and 13 Jbeta primers. Generated by immunoSEQ multiplex PCR, the TCRdb table keeps only in-frame clones and is missing some. In the table there are under 150,000 clones, 80% of which are singletons. Sequenced sample: PBMCs. The receptors derive from a male donor in good health and CMV-seropositive.

DNA for the CDR3: TGTGCCAGTAGACCCTCCTGGACTAGCGGTTCCTACGAGCAGTACTTC. The encoded protein is CASRPSWTSGSYEQYF. V is TRBV19 and J is TRBJ2-7; 10 bases match TRBD2. CDR1 and CDR2 (germline): LNHDA, SQIVND (reference sequence). This CDR3 comprises 16 residues. The junction had 9 bases not matched to a gene; V was cut back by 6 bases and J by 1 base.

The chain couples TRBV7-9 to TRBJ1-1, with D maybe TRBD1 (5 bases). Per germline, CDR1 SEHNR and CDR2 FQNEAQ (reference sequence). Trimming took off 3 bases at V and 0 bases at J, with 8 bases between the two ends. This CDR3 has 14 residues. The CDR3 DNA is TGTGCCAGCAGCTTTGGGGGGATGAACACTGAAGCTTTCTTT. Encoded protein: CASSFGGMNTEAFF.

The chain employs TRBV5-1 and TRBJ2-1, with 9 bases that match TRBD2. The V gene end was trimmed by 0 bases and the J gene end by 10 bases; junction bases not matched to a gene: 5. Germline V gene lookup returns CDR1 SGHRS and CDR2 YFSETQ. The CDR3 consists of 14 residues. CDR3 in amino acids: CASSLGPLAGEQFF. The CDR3 nucleotides read TGCGCCAGCAGCTTGGGACCACTAGCGGGCGAGCAGTTCTTC.

V usage is TRBV5-6 and J usage is TRBJ2-1, with a possible D match to TRBD1 (5 bases). The CDR3 sequence is 15 residues long. V dropped 2 bases and J dropped 0 bases, with 9 bases sitting between them. Germline CDR1 reads SGHDT; CDR2 reads YYEEEE. The CDR3 coding sequence is TGTGCCAGCAGCTTAGACAGATACTCCTACAATGAGCAGTTCTTC. It codes for CASSLDRYSYNEQFF.

The rearrangement links TRBV28 to TRBJ2-1; a possible D gene is TRBD2 (6 bases). This CDR3 contains 16 residues. Looked up from germline, CDR1 is MDHEN and CDR2 is SYDVKM. V was pared by 5 bases and J by 9 bases, with 23 bases between. CDR3 DNA: TGTGCCAGCAGTCTACTAGGTGGGGAGGAAGGTAGTGAGCAGTTCTTC. Its translation: CASSLLGGEEGSEQFF.

The genes are TRBV7-9 and TRBJ2-7, with TRBD1 matching over 10 bases. Germline V gene sequence: CDR1 SEHNR, CDR2 FQNEAQ (reference sequence). With V trimmed by 3 bases and J by 10 bases, 6 bases remained unmatched. The CDR3 contains 13 residues. This chain's CDR3 is CASSFRTGGEQYF. In nucleotides, the CDR3 is TGTGCCAGCAGCTTCCGGACAGGGGGGGAACAGTACTTC.

The rearrangement links TRBV9 to TRBJ1-2; D remains unclear. V lost 4 bases and J 7 bases, leaving 20 bases between the germline ends. CDR1 and CDR2 (germline): SGDLS, YYNGEE. The CDR3 has 15 residues. CDR3 in amino acids: CASSTHPGVVGGYTF. The CDR3 nucleotides are TGTGCCAGCAGCACCCATCCCGGGGTTGTTGGTGGCTACACCTTC.

This rearrangement joins TRBV14 to TRBJ1-2; 8 bases map to TRBD1. Germline-derived CDR1 and CDR2 are SGHDN and FVKESK. The CDR3 is 13 residues long. With V trimmed by 3 bases and J by 8 bases, 5 bases remained unmatched. The CDR3 bases are TGTGCCAGCAGCCAGGACAGGGTCCGCGGCTACACCTTC. Protein: CASSQDRVRGYTF.

This clone was found a few times. The rearrangement uses TRBV7-9 and TRBJ2-7; the match to TRBD2 covers 10 bases. The CDR3 sequence is 15 residues long. The V and J ends lost 6 bases and 2 bases, in that order; junction bases with no gene match: 7. CDR1 and CDR2 (germline): SEHNR, FQNEAQ (reference sequence). The CDR3 loop is CASSSQREGAYEQYF. CDR3 DNA sequence: TGTGCCAGCAGTTCCCAGCGGGAGGGGGCCTACGAGCAGTACTTC.

The chain couples TRBV6-5 to TRBJ2-2; D is ambiguous. The CDR3 has 12 residues. Trimming removed 4 bases from V and 6 bases from J, with 6 bases in between. Looked up from germline, CDR1 is MNHEY and CDR2 is SVGAGI. CDR3 amino acids: CASSSGSGELFF. The CDR3 DNA follows: TGTGCCAGCAGTTCCGGGTCCGGGGAGCTGTTTTTT.

The chain uses TRBV29-1 and TRBJ1-3, with TRBD1 as a possible D gene (5 bases). CDR3 length equals 13 residues. Germline values: CDR1 SQVTM, CDR2 ANQGSEA. The V gene lost 4 bases and the J gene lost 0 bases, with 7 bases spanning the gap. This CDR3 reads CSVVRASGNTIYF. The CDR3 region has the DNA TGCAGCGTTGTCAGGGCCTCTGGAAACACCATATATTTT.

This rearrangement joins TRBV28 to TRBJ2-1; 11 positions agree with TRBD1. V lost 3 bases, J lost 6 bases, and 10 bases stayed unmatched. There are 17 residues in the CDR3. Germline-derived CDR1 and CDR2 are MDHEN and SYDVKM. The CDR3 loop is CASSLMSWDRGSNEQFF. The CDR3 DNA follows: TGTGCCAGCAGTTTGATGAGTTGGGACAGGGGGTCCAATGAGCAGTTCTTC. Filled out from reference TRBV28 and TRBJ2-1, the complete variable domain reads DVKVTQSSRYLVKRTGEKVFLECVQDMDHENMFWYRQDPGLGLRLIYFSYDVKMKEKGDIPEGYSVSREKKERFSLILESASTNQTSMYLCASSLMSWDRGSNEQFFGPGTRLTVL.

The genes are TRBV11-2 and TRBJ2-7, with TRBD2 matching 13 bases. The CDR3 contains 15 residues. CDR1 is SGHAT, CDR2 FQNNGV, per germline. Trimming at V came to 5 bases and at J to 2 bases, leaving 3 bases not matched to a gene. CDR3 nucleotides: TGTGCCAGCAGCCTCGGGACTAGCGGGGCCTACGAGCAGTACTTC. Translation gives CASSLGTSGAYEQYF.

This clone has just a few counts. The chain employs TRBV4-2 and TRBJ2-1; D perhaps matches TRBD2 (7 bases). CDR1 and CDR2 (germline): LGHNA, YNFKEQ. The V gene lost 0 bases and the J gene lost 9 bases, with 18 bases spanning the gap. The CDR3 is made up of 16 amino acids. The CDR3 loop is CASSQDATGGSSEQFF. The CDR3 nucleotides are TGTGCCAGCAGCCAAGATGCGACGGGGGGCAGTTCTGAGCAGTTCTTC.

The chain carries TRBV9 and TRBJ1-2, with D possibly TRBD1 on 6 matching bases. CDR3 size: 14 residues. Trimming took off 0 bases at V and 6 bases at J, with 12 bases between the two ends. The germline CDR1 and CDR2 sequences are SGDLS and YYNGEE. This CDR3 is CASSVAQGPDGYTF. CDR3 bases: TGTGCCAGCAGCGTAGCACAGGGACCAGATGGCTACACCTTC. Together with reference TRBV9 and TRBJ1-2, the CDR3 gives the full variable domain: DSGVTQTPKHLITATGQRVTLRCSPRSGDLSVYWYQQSLDQGLQFLIQYYNGEERAKGNILERFSAQQFPDLHSELNLSSLELGDSALYFCASSVAQGPDGYTFGSGTRLTVV.

This chain uses TRBV27 with TRBJ2-7; 9 nucleotides match TRBD1. V shed 3 bases and J 5 bases; nucleotides not matched to a gene: 5. In germline, CDR1 is MNHEY, CDR2 SMNVEV (reference sequence). The CDR3 is 14 amino acids. For the CDR3, the DNA is TGTGCCAGCAGTTTCCGGGACAGGGTGAACGAGCAGTACTTC. It yields the protein CASSFRDRVNEQYF.

The rearrangement uses TRBV9 and TRBJ2-5, with 10 positions matching TRBD2. Germline V lookup: CDR1 SGDLS, CDR2 YYNGEE. CDR3 length equals 15 residues. The V segment lost 0 bases and the J segment 2 bases; nucleotides outside the gene matches: 1. CDR3 nucleotide sequence: TGTGCCAGCAGCGTAGTAGCGGGAGGTCAAGAGACCCAGTACTTC. Its translation is CASSVVAGGQETQYF.

The chain joins TRBV28 to TRBJ1-1; D call uncertain. This CDR3 comprises 15 residues. The V end was cut by 3 bases, the J end by 4 bases, with 15 bases between. Germline assignment: CDR1 MDHEN and CDR2 SYDVKM. The CDR3 loop is CASSLNRVVSTEAFF. CDR3 bases: TGTGCCAGCAGTTTGAACCGGGTCGTATCCACTGAAGCTTTCTTT.

The chain couples TRBV20-1 to TRBJ2-7; perhaps TRBD2 as D (5 bases). Germline CDR1 and CDR2: DFQATT and SNEGSKA (reference sequence). Trimming took 6 bases from V and 3 from J, leaving 9 bases between them. The CDR3 sequence is 11 residues long. Here the CDR3 reads CSAPGIYEQYF. In nucleotides, the CDR3 is TGCAGTGCCCCGGGGATCTACGAGCAGTACTTC.

This clone was seen only a few times. The chain carries TRBV19 and TRBJ1-1; 8 bases fit TRBD1. The CDR3 is made up of 13 amino acids. From germline, CDR1 is LNHDA and CDR2 SQIVND (reference sequence). Trimming cost V 11 bases and J 5 bases; bases outside gene matches: 10. The CDR3 region is CAVIGQGWTEAFF. Written as DNA, the CDR3 is TGTGCCGTTATCGGACAGGGATGGACTGAAGCTTTCTTT.

The chain combines TRBV5-1 with TRBJ2-1; the match to TRBD2 covers 9 bases. After removal of 2 bases from V and 5 bases from J, the junction contained 2 bases not matched to a gene. Germline V gives CDR1 SGHRS, CDR2 YFSETQ. CDR3 length: 14 amino acids. The CDR3 loop is CASSFAGGDNEQFF. The CDR3 bases are TGCGCCAGCAGCTTTGCGGGGGGGGACAATGAGCAGTTCTTC.